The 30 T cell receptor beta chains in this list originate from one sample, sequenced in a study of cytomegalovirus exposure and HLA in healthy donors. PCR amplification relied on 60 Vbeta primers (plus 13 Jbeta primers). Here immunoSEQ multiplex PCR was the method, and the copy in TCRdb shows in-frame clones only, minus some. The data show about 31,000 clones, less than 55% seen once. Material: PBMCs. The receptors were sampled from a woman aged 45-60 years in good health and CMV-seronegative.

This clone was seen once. The CDR3 DNA sequence: TGTGCCAGCAGCCGTCAGCTAGGAGCAGATACGCAGTATTTT. Amino acid sequence: CASSRQLGADTQYF. This chain links TRBV7-9 with TRBJ2-3; no clear D. V lost 5 bases and J 4 bases, leaving 13 bases between the germline ends. Germline loops: CDR1 SEHNR, CDR2 FQNEAQ (reference sequence). The CDR3 extends over 14 amino acids.

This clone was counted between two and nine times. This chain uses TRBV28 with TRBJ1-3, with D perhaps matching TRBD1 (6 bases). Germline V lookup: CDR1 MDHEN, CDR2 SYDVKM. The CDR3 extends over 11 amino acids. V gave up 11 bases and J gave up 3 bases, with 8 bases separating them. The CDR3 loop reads CALQGGNTIYF. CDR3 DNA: TGTGCCCTACAGGGTGGAAACACCATATATTTT.

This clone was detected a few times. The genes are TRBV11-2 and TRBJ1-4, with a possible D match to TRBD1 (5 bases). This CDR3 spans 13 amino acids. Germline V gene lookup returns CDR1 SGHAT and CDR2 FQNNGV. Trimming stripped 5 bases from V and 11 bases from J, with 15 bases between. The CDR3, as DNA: TGTGCCAGCAGCCTCGGAGGGGAATACAAACTGTTTTTT. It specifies CASSLGGEYKLFF.

CDR3 bases: TGTGCCAGCAGCCGACAGGGGATCACAGATACGCAGTATTTT. Its protein product is CASSRQGITDTQYF. The V gene is TRBV7-9, the J gene TRBJ2-3, with 8 bases aligning to TRBD1. CDR3 length: 14 amino acids. The germline gives CDR1 SEHNR, CDR2 FQNEAQ (reference sequence). J was trimmed by 2 bases and V by 5 bases; bases with no gene match: 3.

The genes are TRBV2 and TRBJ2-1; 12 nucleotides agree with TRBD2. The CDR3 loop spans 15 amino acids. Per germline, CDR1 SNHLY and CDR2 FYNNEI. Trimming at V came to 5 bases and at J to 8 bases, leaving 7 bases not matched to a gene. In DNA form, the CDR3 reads TGTGCCAGCAGTTTCCCTAGCGGGAGGGCGCATGAGCAGTTCTTC. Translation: CASSFPSGRAHEQFF.

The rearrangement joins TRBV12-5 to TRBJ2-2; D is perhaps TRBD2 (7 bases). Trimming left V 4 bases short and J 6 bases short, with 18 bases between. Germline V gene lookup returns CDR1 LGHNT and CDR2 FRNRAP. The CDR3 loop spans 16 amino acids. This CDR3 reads CASGWGGATSPGELFF. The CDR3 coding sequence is TGTGCTAGTGGTTGGGGGGGGGCGACTAGTCCCGGGGAGCTGTTTTTT. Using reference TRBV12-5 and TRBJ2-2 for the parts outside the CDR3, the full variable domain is DARVTQTPRHKVTEMGQEVTMRCQPILGHNTVFWYRQTMMQGLELLAYFRNRAPLDDSGMPKDRFSAEMPDATLATLKIQPSEPRDSAVYFCASGWGGATSPGELFFGEGSRLTVL.

CDR3 residues: CASSPQRGETQYF. CDR3 coding DNA: TGTGCCAGCTCACCACAGCGGGGAGAGACCCAGTACTTC. V and J are TRBV18 and TRBJ2-5; TRBD2 aligns across 7 bases. Germline CDR1 KGHSH, CDR2 LQKENI. After removal of 1 base from V and 4 bases from J, the junction contained 0 bases not matched to a gene. The CDR3 contains 13 residues. The full variable domain, completed using reference TRBV18 and TRBJ2-5, is NAGVMQNPRHLVRRRGQEARLRCSPMKGHSHVYWYRQLPEEGLKFMVYLQKENIIDESGMPKERFSAEFPKEGPSILRIQQVVRGDSAAYFCASSPQRGETQYFGPGTRLLVL.

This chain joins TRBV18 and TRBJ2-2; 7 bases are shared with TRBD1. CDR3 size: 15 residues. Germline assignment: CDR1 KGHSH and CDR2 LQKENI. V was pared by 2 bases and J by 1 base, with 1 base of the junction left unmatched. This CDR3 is CASSPGTENTGELFF. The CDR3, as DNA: TGTGCCAGCTCACCAGGGACAGAGAACACCGGGGAGCTGTTTTTT.

The CDR3 loop reads CAWSRQGNQPQHF. DNA for the CDR3: TGTGCCTGGAGTCGACAGGGCAATCAGCCCCAGCATTTT. J is TRBJ1-5 and V is TRBV30; a possible D gene is TRBD1 (6 bases). The CDR3 loop spans 13 amino acids. The V end was cut by 2 bases, the J end by 2 bases, with 7 bases between. Germline values: CDR1 GTSNPN, CDR2 SVGIG (reference sequence). The full variable domain, completed using reference TRBV30 and TRBJ1-5, is SQTIHQWPATLVQPVGSPLSLECTVEGTSNPNLYWYRQAAGRGLQLLFYSVGIGQISSEVPQNLSASRPQDRQFILSSKKLLLSDSGFYLCAWSRQGNQPQHFGDGTRLSIL.

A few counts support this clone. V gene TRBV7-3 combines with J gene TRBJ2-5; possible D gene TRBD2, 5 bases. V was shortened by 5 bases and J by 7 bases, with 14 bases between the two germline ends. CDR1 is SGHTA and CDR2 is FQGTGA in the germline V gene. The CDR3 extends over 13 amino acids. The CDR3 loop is CASSEPGSRTQYF. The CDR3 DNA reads TGTGCCAGCAGCGAACCGGGATCTAGGACCCAGTACTTC.

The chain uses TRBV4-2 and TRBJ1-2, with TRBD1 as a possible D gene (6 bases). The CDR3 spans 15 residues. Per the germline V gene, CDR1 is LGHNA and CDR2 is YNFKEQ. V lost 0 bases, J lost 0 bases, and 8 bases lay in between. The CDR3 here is CASSQDKGANYGYTF. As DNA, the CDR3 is TGTGCCAGCAGCCAAGATAAGGGGGCTAACTATGGCTACACCTTC.

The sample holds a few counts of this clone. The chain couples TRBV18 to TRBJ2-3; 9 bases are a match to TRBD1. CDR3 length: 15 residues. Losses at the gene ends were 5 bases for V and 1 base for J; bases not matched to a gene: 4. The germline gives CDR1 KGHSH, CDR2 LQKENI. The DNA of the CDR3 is TGTGCCAGCTCATCGGGACAGGGAGGCACAGATACGCAGTATTTT. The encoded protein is CASSSGQGGTDTQYF.

The chain's CDR3 is CASSPFSTGGGKETQYF. The CDR3 DNA is TGCGCCAGCAGCCCCTTTTCGACAGGGGGCGGGAAAGAGACCCAGTACTTC. The V and J genes are TRBV4-1 and TRBJ2-5; 10 bases agree with TRBD1. The germline gives CDR1 MGHRA, CDR2 YSYEKL. The CDR3 totals 17 residues. With V trimmed by 4 bases and J by 3 bases, 11 bases remained unmatched.

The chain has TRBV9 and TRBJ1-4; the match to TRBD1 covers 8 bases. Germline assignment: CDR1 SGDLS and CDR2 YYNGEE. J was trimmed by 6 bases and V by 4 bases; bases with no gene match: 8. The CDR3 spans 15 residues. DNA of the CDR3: TGTGCCAGCAGCACACGACAGGGGATCTATGAAAAACTGTTTTTT. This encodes CASSTRQGIYEKLFF. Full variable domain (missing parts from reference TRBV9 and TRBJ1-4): DSGVTQTPKHLITATGQRVTLRCSPRSGDLSVYWYQQSLDQGLQFLIQYYNGEERAKGNILERFSAQQFPDLHSELNLSSLELGDSALYFCASSTRQGIYEKLFFGSGTQLSVL.

The CDR3 DNA is TGTGCCAGCTTACGGACAGGCAACACTGAAGCTTTCTTT. Its protein is CASLRTGNTEAFF. The J gene is TRBJ1-1, the V gene TRBV6-1; TRBD1 aligns across 7 bases. The CDR3 has 13 amino acids. Germline loops: CDR1 MNHNS, CDR2 SASEGT. After removal of 8 bases from V and 2 bases from J, the junction contained 5 bases not matched to a gene.

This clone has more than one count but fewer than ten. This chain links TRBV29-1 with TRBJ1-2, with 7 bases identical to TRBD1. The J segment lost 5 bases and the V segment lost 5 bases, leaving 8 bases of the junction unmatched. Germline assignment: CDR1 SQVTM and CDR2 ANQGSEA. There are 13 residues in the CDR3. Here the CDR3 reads CSVHPGTEYGYTF. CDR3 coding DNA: TGCAGCGTTCATCCTGGGACAGAATATGGCTACACCTTC.

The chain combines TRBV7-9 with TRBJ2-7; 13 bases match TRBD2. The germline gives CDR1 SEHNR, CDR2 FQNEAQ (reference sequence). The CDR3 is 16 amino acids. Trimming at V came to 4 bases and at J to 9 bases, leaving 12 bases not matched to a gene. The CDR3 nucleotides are TGTGCCAGCAGCTATTGGACTAGCGGGGGTATGGAAAGGCAGTACTTC. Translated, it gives CASSYWTSGGMERQYF.

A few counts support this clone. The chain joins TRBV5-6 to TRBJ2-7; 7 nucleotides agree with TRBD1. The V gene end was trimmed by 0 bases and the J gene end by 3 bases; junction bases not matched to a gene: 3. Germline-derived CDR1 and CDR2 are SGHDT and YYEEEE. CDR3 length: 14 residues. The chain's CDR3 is CASSLDRGYYEQYF. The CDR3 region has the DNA TGTGCCAGCAGCTTGGACAGGGGATACTACGAGCAGTACTTC.

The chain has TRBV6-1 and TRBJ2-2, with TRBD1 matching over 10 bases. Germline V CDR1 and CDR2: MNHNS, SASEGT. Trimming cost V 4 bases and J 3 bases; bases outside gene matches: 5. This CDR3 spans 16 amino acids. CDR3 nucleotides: TGTGCCAGCAGTGGCCGACAGGGGGCGTACACCGGGGAGCTGTTTTTT. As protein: CASSGRQGAYTGELFF.

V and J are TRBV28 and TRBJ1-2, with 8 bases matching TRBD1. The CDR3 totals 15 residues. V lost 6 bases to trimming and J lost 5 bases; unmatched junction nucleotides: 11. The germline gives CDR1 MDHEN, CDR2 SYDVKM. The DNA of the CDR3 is TGTGCCAGCAGCCGGGACCGGGACAGGTCTTATGGCTACACCTTC. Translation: CASSRDRDRSYGYTF.

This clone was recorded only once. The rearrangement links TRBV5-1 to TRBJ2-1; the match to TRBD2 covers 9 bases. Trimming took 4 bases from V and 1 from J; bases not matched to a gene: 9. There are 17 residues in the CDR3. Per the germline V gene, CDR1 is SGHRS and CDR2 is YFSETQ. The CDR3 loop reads CASSLGDSGRSYNEQFF. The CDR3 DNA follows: TGCGCCAGCAGCCTCGGCGATAGCGGGAGATCCTACAATGAGCAGTTCTTC.

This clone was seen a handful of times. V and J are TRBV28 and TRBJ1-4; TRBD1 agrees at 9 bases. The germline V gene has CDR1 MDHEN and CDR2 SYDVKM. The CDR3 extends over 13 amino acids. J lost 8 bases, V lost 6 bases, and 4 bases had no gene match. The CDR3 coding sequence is TGTGCCAGCAGGACAGGGGGAAGGGAAAAACTGTTTTTT. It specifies CASRTGGREKLFF.

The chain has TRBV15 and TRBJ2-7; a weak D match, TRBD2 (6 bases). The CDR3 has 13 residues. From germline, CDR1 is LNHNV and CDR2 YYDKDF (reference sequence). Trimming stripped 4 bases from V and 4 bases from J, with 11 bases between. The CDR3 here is CATSTSGVYEQYF. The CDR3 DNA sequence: TGTGCCACCAGCACCTCGGGAGTATACGAGCAGTACTTC.

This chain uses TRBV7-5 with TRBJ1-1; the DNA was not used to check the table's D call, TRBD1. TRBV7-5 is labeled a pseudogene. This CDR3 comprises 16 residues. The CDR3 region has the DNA TGTGTCAGAAGCTTTAGCGCAGGGGGCGGCTTCACTGAAGCTTTCTTT. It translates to CVRSFSAGGGFTEAFF.

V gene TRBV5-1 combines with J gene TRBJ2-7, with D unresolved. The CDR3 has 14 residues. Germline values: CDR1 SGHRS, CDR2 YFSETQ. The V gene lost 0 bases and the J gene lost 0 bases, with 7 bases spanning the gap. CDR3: CASSLAADSYEQYF. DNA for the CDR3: TGCGCCAGCAGCTTGGCCGCGGACTCCTACGAGCAGTACTTC.

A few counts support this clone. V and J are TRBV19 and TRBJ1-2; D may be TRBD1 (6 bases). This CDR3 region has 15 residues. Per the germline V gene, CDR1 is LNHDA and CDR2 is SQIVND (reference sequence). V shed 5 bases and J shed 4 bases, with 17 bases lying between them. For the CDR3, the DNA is TGTGCCAGTAGTGTTCCAGGGGACGGTGGCTATGGCTACACCTTC. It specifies CASSVPGDGGYGYTF.

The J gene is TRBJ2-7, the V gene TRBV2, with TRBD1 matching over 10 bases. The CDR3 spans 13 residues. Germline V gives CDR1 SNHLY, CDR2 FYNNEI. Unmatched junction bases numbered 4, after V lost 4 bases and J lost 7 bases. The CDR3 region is CASSGTGGWEQYF. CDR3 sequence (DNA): TGTGCCAGCAGTGGGACAGGGGGTTGGGAGCAGTACTTC.

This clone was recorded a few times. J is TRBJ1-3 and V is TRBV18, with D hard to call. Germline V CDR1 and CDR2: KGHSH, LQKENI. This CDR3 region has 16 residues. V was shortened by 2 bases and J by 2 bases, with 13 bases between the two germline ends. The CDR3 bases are TGTGCCAGCTCACCAGACCGACTTCTCACTGGAAACACCATATATTTT. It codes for CASSPDRLLTGNTIYF. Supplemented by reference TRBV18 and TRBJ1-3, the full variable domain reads NAGVMQNPRHLVRRRGQEARLRCSPMKGHSHVYWYRQLPEEGLKFMVYLQKENIIDESGMPKERFSAEFPKEGPSILRIQQVVRGDSAAYFCASSPDRLLTGNTIYFGEGSWLTVV.

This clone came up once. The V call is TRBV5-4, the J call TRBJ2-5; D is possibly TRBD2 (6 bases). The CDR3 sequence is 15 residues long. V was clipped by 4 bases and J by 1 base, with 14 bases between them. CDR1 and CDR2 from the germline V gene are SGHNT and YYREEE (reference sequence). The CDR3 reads CASSGGTRRQETQYF. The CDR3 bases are TGTGCCAGCAGCGGGGGGACGAGACGCCAAGAGACCCAGTACTTC.

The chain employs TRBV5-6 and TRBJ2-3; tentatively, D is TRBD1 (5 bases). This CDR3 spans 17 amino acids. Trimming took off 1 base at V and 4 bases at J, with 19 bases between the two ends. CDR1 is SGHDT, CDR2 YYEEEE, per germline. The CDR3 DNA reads TGTGCCAGCAGCTTGAGTAGCCGGACATCGCGAGCAGATACGCAGTATTTT. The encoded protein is CASSLSSRTSRADTQYF.